Following are 21 T cell receptor beta chains from one sample sequenced in a study of T cell repertoires in cytomegalovirus infection. MiXCR was run by TCRdb on the reads, yielding one entry per CDR3 protein. Among 200,000 or so distinct CDR3 sequences listed, 30% to 45% were seen once. The antigens these receptors bind are not known. Material: CD8+ T cells from cultured PBMCs, obtained from culture after CMV antigen stimulation. The receptors shown here come from a human donor in good health (CMV status not recorded). Some clones in this sample may be carry-over from other donors' samples.

The DNA for the CDR3 is TGTGCCAGCAGTTTAGGGATCACGGATGGGCCCCAGCATTTT. This encodes CASSLGITDGPQHF. The gene calls are TRBV12-3 or TRBV12-4 and TRBJ1-5, with D hard to call. The V and J ends lost 1 base and 9 bases respectively, with 13 bases between them. This CDR3 has 14 residues.

The chain joins TRBV11-1 to TRBJ2-7; 7 nucleotides line up with TRBD2. V shed 3 bases and J 3 bases; nucleotides not matched to a gene: 5. Germline V CDR1 and CDR2: SGHAT, FQDESV (reference sequence). The length of the CDR3 is 14 residues. The CDR3 region is CASSLITGGYEQYF. CDR3 DNA: TGTGCCAGCAGCTTGATAACGGGAGGCTACGAGCAGTACTTC. Using reference TRBV11-1 and TRBJ2-7 for the parts outside the CDR3, the full variable domain is EAEVAQSPRYKITEKSQAVAFWCDPISGHATLYWYRQILGQGPELLVQFQDESVVDDSQLPKDRFSAERLKGVDSTLKIQPAELGDSAMYLCASSLITGGYEQYFGPGTRLTVT.

The V call is TRBV7-8, the J call TRBJ2-3; TRBD2 agrees at 8 bases. The germline V gene has CDR1 SGHVS and CDR2 FQNEAQ. CDR3 length equals 17 residues. Unmatched junction bases numbered 11, after V lost 1 base and J lost 5 bases. CDR3 nucleotide sequence: TGTGCCAGCAGCTTAGATGGGGCGGGGGGAGGTGGAGATACGCAGTATTTT. Protein sequence: CASSLDGAGGGGDTQYF. Together with reference TRBV7-8 and TRBJ2-3, the CDR3 gives the full variable domain: GAGVSQSPRYKVAKRGQDVALRCDPISGHVSLFWYQQALGQGPEFLTYFQNEAQLDKSGLPSDRFFAERPEGSVSTLKIQRTQQEDSAVYLCASSLDGAGGGGDTQYFGPGTRLTVL.

This clonotype was detected only a few times. The genes are TRBV7-8 and TRBJ2-1; D perhaps matches TRBD2 (5 bases). The V gene's germline CDR1 is SGHVS and CDR2 FQNEAQ. CDR3 length equals 15 residues. V lost 6 bases, J lost 6 bases, and 18 bases lay in between. The CDR3 is CASRWTDVGGNEQFF. The CDR3 bases are TGTGCCAGCAGGTGGACTGACGTTGGCGGCAATGAGCAGTTCTTC.

The rearrangement joins TRBV28 to TRBJ2-1, with 9 positions matching TRBD2. V lost 8 bases, J lost 12 bases, and 8 bases stayed unmatched. The CDR3 length is 12 residues. The germline V gene has CDR1 MDHEN and CDR2 SYDVKM. The CDR3: CASGKREDGQFF. CDR3 DNA sequence: TGTGCCAGCGGTAAGCGGGAGGATGGGCAGTTCTTC. Full variable domain (rest looked up from reference TRBV28 and TRBJ2-1): DVKVTQSSRYLVKRTGEKVFLECVQDMDHENMFWYRQDPGLGLRLIYFSYDVKMKEKGDIPEGYSVSREKKERFSLILESASTNQTSMYLCASGKREDGQFFGPGTRLTVL.

This clonotype occurred many times. The chain links TRBV7-8 to TRBJ1-6; D unclear. Trimming removed 2 bases from V and 0 bases from J, with 11 bases in between. CDR1 is SGHVS, CDR2 FQNEAQ, per germline. CDR3 size: 17 residues. CDR3 sequence: CASSLYVISSYNSPLHF. The DNA of the CDR3 is TGTGCCAGCAGCTTATACGTAATCAGCTCCTATAATTCACCCCTCCACTTT. Filled out from reference TRBV7-8 and TRBJ1-6, the complete variable domain reads GAGVSQSPRYKVAKRGQDVALRCDPISGHVSLFWYQQALGQGPEFLTYFQNEAQLDKSGLPSDRFFAERPEGSVSTLKIQRTQQEDSAVYLCASSLYVISSYNSPLHFGNGTRLTVT.

The chain uses TRBV27 and TRBJ2-5, with 14 bases lining up with TRBD2. Losses at the gene ends were 5 bases for V and 9 bases for J; bases not matched to a gene: 8. The CDR3 is 15 amino acids. Looked up from germline, CDR1 is MNHEY and CDR2 is SMNVEV (reference sequence). CDR3 protein: CASSPGLAGGRPQYF. In nucleotides, the CDR3 is TGTGCCAGCAGTCCCGGACTAGCGGGGGGTAGGCCCCAGTACTTC.

This clonotype was counted only a few times. This chain connects TRBV5-6 to TRBJ2-1; D possibly corresponds to TRBD2 (7 bases). CDR3 length: 15 amino acids. Germline V gene sequence: CDR1 SGHDT, CDR2 YYEEEE. V was shortened by 2 bases and J by 4 bases, with 13 bases between the two germline ends. The CDR3 DNA reads as TGTGCCAGCAGCTTAGGACTAGGGGGGTACAATGAGCAGTTCTTC. This gives the protein CASSLGLGGYNEQFF.

This clonotype was observed a handful of times. The CDR3 bases are TGCAGTGCTAGAAGACTAGAGGGTGAGCAGTTCTTC. The encoded protein is CSARRLEGEQFF. V and J are TRBV20-1 and TRBJ2-1, with D possibly being TRBD2 (6 bases). The V gene's germline CDR1 is DFQATT and CDR2 SNEGSKA (reference sequence). The V gene lost 2 bases and the J gene lost 9 bases, with 11 bases spanning the gap. This CDR3 is 12 amino acids long.

This clonotype was counted a few times. J is TRBJ2-5 and V is TRBV7-4, with 7 nucleotides matching TRBD1. Trimming removed 8 bases from V and 3 bases from J; junction bases left unmatched: 9. The CDR3 spans 14 residues. The germline gives CDR1 SGHVT, CDR2 SQSDAQ. The CDR3 is CASSKQGYEETQYF. The DNA of the CDR3 is TGTGCCAGCTCCAAACAGGGGTATGAAGAGACCCAGTACTTC.

This clonotype showed up just a few times. The gene calls are TRBV7-6 and TRBJ2-2, with D hard to call. The V end lost 4 bases, the J end lost 0 bases, and 9 bases lay between the germline ends. The V gene's germline CDR1 is SGHVS and CDR2 FNYEAQ. The CDR3 has 15 residues. The CDR3 nucleotides are TGTGCCAGCAGCTCCGTATATACGAACACCGGGGAGCTGTTTTTT. Protein: CASSSVYTNTGELFF. The full variable domain, completed using reference TRBV7-6 and TRBJ2-2, is GAGVSQSPRYKVTKRGQDVALRCDPISGHVSLYWYRQALGQGPEFLTYFNYEAQQDKSGLPNDRFSAERPEGSISTLTIQRTEQRDSAMYRCASSSVYTNTGELFFGEGSRLTVL.

The chain combines TRBV15 with TRBJ2-5, with D possibly TRBD1 on 7 matching bases. CDR3 length: 16 residues. The ends were cut back, 5 bases at V and 1 base at J, with 17 bases in the middle. Germline V gene lookup returns CDR1 LNHNV and CDR2 YYDKDF (reference sequence). The CDR3 spells CATSSQWGDSQETQYF. The CDR3 bases are TGTGCCACCAGCTCCCAATGGGGGGACAGCCAAGAGACCCAGTACTTC.

The rearrangement links TRBV20-1 to TRBJ2-1; D gene ambiguous. V was clipped by 0 bases and J by 9 bases, with 9 bases between them. The length of the CDR3 is 12 residues. The germline V gene encodes CDR1 DFQATT and CDR2 SNEGSKA (reference sequence). The CDR3, as DNA: TGCAGTGCTAGAGATAAAACGACTGAGCAGTTCTTC. It translates to CSARDKTTEQFF.

The chain recombines TRBV28 with TRBJ2-1; 9 bases are a match to TRBD1. V was pared by 5 bases and J by 5 bases, with 10 bases of the junction left unmatched. Germline V gene data show CDR1 as MDHEN and CDR2 as SYDVKM. The CDR3 is 16 amino acids. CDR3 in amino acids: CASSPLDRGVDNEQFF. Here the CDR3 DNA reads TGTGCCAGCAGTCCTTTGGACAGGGGAGTGGACAATGAGCAGTTCTTC.

This clonotype was detected only a few times. The chain has TRBV7-9 and TRBJ2-2, with 8 bases fitting TRBD1. Looked up from germline, CDR1 is SEHNR and CDR2 is FQNEAQ (reference sequence). V shed 5 bases, J shed 7 bases, and the junction held 12 bases outside the gene matches. The CDR3 covers 16 residues. Here the CDR3 DNA reads TGTGCCAGCAGCCCCAGACAGGGGCCCTCGGGCGGGGAGCTGTTTTTT. Its translation is CASSPRQGPSGGELFF.

This clonotype was recorded once. The J gene is TRBJ1-4, the V gene TRBV29-1; 7 bases match TRBD1. Trimming at V came to 5 bases and at J to 5 bases, leaving 5 bases not matched to a gene. Germline V gene data show CDR1 as SQVTM and CDR2 as ANQGSEA. The CDR3 runs 13 residues. Here the CDR3 reads CSVRTGLNEKLFF. CDR3 coding DNA: TGCAGCGTTAGGACAGGTCTAAATGAAAAACTGTTTTTT.

This clonotype was seen at least ten times. The gene calls are TRBV7-2 and TRBJ2-2; 7 bases are a match to TRBD1. CDR1 SGHTA and CDR2 FQGNSA come from the germline V gene. With V trimmed by 0 bases and J by 0 bases, 1 base remained unmatched. CDR3 length equals 16 residues. CDR3 residues: CASSLATGTNTGELFF. In DNA form, the CDR3 reads TGTGCCAGCAGCTTAGCGACAGGGACGAACACCGGGGAGCTGTTTTTT.

This rearrangement joins TRBV19 to TRBJ1-1; 7 positions agree with TRBD1. CDR1 and CDR2 (germline): LNHDA, SQIVND (reference sequence). The CDR3 covers 16 residues. V was clipped by 5 bases and J by 0 bases; unmatched bases: 9. The CDR3 region has the DNA TGTGCCAGTAGTGACCCGGGACAGCTGTTGAACACTGAAGCTTTCTTT. Translated: CASSDPGQLLNTEAFF.

The V gene is TRBV9, the J gene TRBJ2-7; no clear D gene. CDR3 size: 13 residues. Germline loops: CDR1 SGDLS, CDR2 YYNGEE. V lost 3 bases and J lost 1, with 8 bases in between. This CDR3 reads CASSGDPSYEQYF. In DNA, the CDR3 is TGTGCCAGCAGCGGCGATCCTTCCTACGAGCAGTACTTC.

The rearrangement links TRBV27 to TRBJ1-2; D remains unclear. CDR1 is MNHEY and CDR2 is SMNVEV in the germline V gene (reference sequence). Trimming took 6 bases from V and 3 from J, leaving 14 bases between them. The CDR3 is made up of 14 amino acids. The chain's CDR3 is CASSKEDGDYGYTF. CDR3 coding DNA: TGTGCCAGCAGCAAGGAGGACGGGGACTATGGCTACACCTTC.

This chain uses TRBV5-4 with TRBJ2-1; D is uncertain. CDR3 size: 15 residues. From germline, CDR1 is SGHNT and CDR2 YYREEE (reference sequence). Trimming shortened V by 0 bases and J by 0 bases, and 7 bases separated the two germline ends. The CDR3 DNA sequence: TGTGCCAGCAGCTTGGCCCAGAGCTCCTACAATGAGCAGTTCTTC. Residues: CASSLAQSSYNEQFF.